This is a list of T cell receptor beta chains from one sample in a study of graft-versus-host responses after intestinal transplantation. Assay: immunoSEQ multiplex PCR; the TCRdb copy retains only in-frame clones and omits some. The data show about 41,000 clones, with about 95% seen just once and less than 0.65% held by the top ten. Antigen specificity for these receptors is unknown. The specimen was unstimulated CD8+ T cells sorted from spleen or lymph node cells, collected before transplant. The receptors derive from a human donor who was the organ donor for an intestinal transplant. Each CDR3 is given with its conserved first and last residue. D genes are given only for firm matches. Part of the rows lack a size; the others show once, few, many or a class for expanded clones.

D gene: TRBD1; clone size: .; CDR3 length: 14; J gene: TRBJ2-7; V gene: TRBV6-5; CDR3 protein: CASSSPRQGYEQYF; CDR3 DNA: TGTGCCAGCAGTTCACCACGACAGGGTTACGAGCAGTACTTC
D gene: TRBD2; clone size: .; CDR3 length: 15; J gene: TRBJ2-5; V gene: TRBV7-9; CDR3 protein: CASSRTGGPEETQYF; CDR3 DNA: TGTGCCAGCAGTCGTACGGGGGGGCCAGAGGAGACCCAGTACTTC
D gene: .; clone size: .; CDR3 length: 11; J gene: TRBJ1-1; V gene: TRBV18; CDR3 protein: CASSGGTEAFF; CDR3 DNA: TGTGCCAGCTCAGGGGGAACTGAAGCTTTCTTT
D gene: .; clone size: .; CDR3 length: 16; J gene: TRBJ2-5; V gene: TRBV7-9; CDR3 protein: CASSYSQDTLQETQYF; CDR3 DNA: TGTGCCAGCAGCTACTCACAGGATACCCTCCAAGAGACCCAGTACTTC
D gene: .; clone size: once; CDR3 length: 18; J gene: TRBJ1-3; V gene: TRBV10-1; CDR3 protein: CASQPRVSPDAGGNTIYF; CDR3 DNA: TGCGCCAGCCAGCCGAGGGTCTCCCCTGATGCCGGGGGAAACACCATATATTTT
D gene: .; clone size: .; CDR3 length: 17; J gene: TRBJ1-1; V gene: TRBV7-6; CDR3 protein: CASSLTNPLLMNTEAFF; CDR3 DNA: TGTGCCAGCAGCTTAACAAACCCGTTACTGATGAACACTGAAGCTTTCTTT
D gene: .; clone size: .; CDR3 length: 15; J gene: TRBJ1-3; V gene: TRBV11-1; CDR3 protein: CASSLPDGPGNTIYF; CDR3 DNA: TGTGCCAGCAGCTTGCCGGACGGACCTGGAAACACCATATATTTT
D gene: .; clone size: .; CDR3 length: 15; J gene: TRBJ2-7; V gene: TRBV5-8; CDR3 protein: CASSFWGEGAREQYF; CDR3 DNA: TGTGCCAGCAGCTTTTGGGGGGAAGGGGCGAGGGAGCAGTACTTC
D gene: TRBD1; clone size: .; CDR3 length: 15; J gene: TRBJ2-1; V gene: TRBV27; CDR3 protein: CASSPETGTYNEQFF; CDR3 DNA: TGTGCCAGCAGTCCAGAGACAGGGACCTACAATGAGCAGTTCTTC
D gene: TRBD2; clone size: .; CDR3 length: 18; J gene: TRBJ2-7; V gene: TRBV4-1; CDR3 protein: CASSQDGGLAGGPSEQYF; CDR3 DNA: TGCGCCAGCAGCCAAGATGGGGGACTAGCGGGGGGGCCCTCCGAGCAGTACTTC
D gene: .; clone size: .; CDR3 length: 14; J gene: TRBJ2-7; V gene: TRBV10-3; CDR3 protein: CAISELGGTYEQYF; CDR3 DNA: TGTGCCATCAGTGAGCTCGGGGGAACCTACGAGCAGTACTTC
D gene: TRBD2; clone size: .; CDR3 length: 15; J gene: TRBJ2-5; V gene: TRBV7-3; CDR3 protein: CASSLLAGGPETQYF; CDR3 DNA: TGTGCCAGCAGCTTACTAGCGGGGGGGCCAGAGACCCAGTACTTC
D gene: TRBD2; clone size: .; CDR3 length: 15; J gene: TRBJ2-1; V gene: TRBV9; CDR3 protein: CASSVLAGGLNEQFF; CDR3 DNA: TGTGCCAGCAGCGTGCTAGCGGGGGGGCTCAATGAGCAGTTCTTC
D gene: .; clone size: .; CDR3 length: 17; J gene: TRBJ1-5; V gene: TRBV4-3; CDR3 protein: CASSQEWNGKRNQPQHF; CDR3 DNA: TGCGCCAGCAGCCAAGAGTGGAACGGGAAGCGCAATCAGCCCCAGCATTTT
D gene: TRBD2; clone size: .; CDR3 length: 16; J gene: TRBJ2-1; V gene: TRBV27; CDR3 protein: CASSLALAGGPNEQFF; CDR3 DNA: TGTGCCAGCAGTTTGGCTCTAGCGGGGGGGCCCAATGAGCAGTTCTTC
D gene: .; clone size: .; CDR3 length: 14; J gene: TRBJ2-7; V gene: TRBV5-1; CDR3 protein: CASSLERVINEQYF; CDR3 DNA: TGCGCCAGCAGCTTGGAGCGGGTAATCAACGAGCAGTACTTC
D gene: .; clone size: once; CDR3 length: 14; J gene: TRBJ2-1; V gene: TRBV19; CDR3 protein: CASSIGSTYNEQFF; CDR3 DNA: TGTGCCAGTAGTATAGGTAGCACCTACAATGAGCAGTTCTTC
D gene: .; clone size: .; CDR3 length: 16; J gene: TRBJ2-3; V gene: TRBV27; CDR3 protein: CATTPGGGLSTDTQYF; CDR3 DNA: TGTGCCACTACTCCTGGGGGGGGGCTGAGCACAGATACGCAGTATTTT